These 21 T cell receptor beta chains were sequenced from one sample in a study of technical replicates of blood from several donors. Data came from immunoSEQ multiplex PCR; TCRdb stores just in-frame clones and leaves some out. Of tens of thousands of clones listed, less than 95% are singletons. Specimen: T cells isolated from PBMCs. Source of these receptors: a human donor in good health.

This chain uses TRBV19 with TRBJ2-7; 9 positions match TRBD2. CDR3 length equals 16 residues. Germline V lookup: CDR1 LNHDA, CDR2 SQIVND (reference sequence). V lost 4 bases to trimming and J lost 0 bases; unmatched junction nucleotides: 7. Written as DNA, the CDR3 is TGTGCCAGTAGTACTCCTAGCGGGAAGAGCTCCTACGAGCAGTACTTC. This encodes CASSTPSGKSSYEQYF.

The J gene is TRBJ1-4, the V gene TRBV15, with D unclear. The CDR3 extends over 14 amino acids. Germline values: CDR1 LNHNV, CDR2 YYDKDF (reference sequence). Deletions cut 0 bases from V and 10 bases from J, with 12 bases between. CDR3 sequence: CATSREGTGGKLFF. Written as DNA, the CDR3 is TGTGCCACCAGCAGAGAGGGAACGGGAGGAAAACTGTTTTTT. Looking up the rest from reference TRBV15 and TRBJ1-4 gives the full variable domain: DAMVIQNPRYQVTQFGKPVTLSCSQTLNHNVMYWYQQKSSQAPKLLFHYYDKDFNNEADTPDNFQSRRPNTSFCFLDIRSPGLGDTAMYLCATSREGTGGKLFFGSGTQLSVL.

The chain combines TRBV29-1 with TRBJ2-7; 8 nucleotides match TRBD2. The germline CDR1 and CDR2 sequences are SQVTM and ANQGSEA. V lost 0 bases to trimming and J lost 0 bases; unmatched junction nucleotides: 4. The CDR3 is 15 amino acids. As DNA, the CDR3 is TGCAGCGTTGAAGATCTACGGGAGGGCTCCTACGAGCAGTACTTC. The encoded protein is CSVEDLREGSYEQYF.

V gene TRBV9 combines with J gene TRBJ2-5, with TRBD1 matching 8 bases. CDR1 SGDLS and CDR2 YYNGEE come from the germline V gene. Trimming removed 0 bases from V and 4 bases from J; junction bases left unmatched: 5. The CDR3 runs to 15 residues. The CDR3 region is CASSVDGQGGETQYF. The CDR3 nucleotides are TGTGCCAGCAGCGTAGACGGACAGGGTGGAGAGACCCAGTACTTC.

The CDR3 spells CASSLQSYEQYF. CDR3 DNA: TGTGCCAGCAGTTTACAGTCCTACGAGCAGTACTTC. The chain is built from TRBV28 and TRBJ2-7; D unresolved. Germline V lookup: CDR1 MDHEN, CDR2 SYDVKM. Between the trimmed V and J ends, which lost 2 bases and 1 base, there was a span of 3 bases. This CDR3 comprises 12 residues.

The chain recombines TRBV5-1 with TRBJ1-6; D is uncertain. Trimming removed 4 bases at V and 9 bases at J, with 14 bases between. Germline V gene sequence: CDR1 SGHRS, CDR2 YFSETQ. The CDR3 runs to 14 residues. In DNA, the CDR3 is TGCGCCAGCAGCCTCTATCTTCTGCCTTCACCCCTCCACTTT. It yields the protein CASSLYLLPSPLHF.

The J gene is TRBJ2-7, the V gene TRBV19; 7 positions agree with TRBD1. This CDR3 contains 15 residues. CDR1 LNHDA and CDR2 SQIVND come from the germline V gene (reference sequence). With V trimmed by 5 bases and J by 0 bases, 7 bases remained unmatched. In DNA, the CDR3 is TGTGCCAGTAGTCCTAGGACAGGTTCCTCCTACGAGCAGTACTTC. This translates into CASSPRTGSSYEQYF.

This clone was found once. V and J are TRBV4-2 and TRBJ2-7; 10 nucleotides line up with TRBD2. In germline, CDR1 is LGHNA, CDR2 YNFKEQ. V was clipped by 3 bases and J by 3 bases; unmatched bases: 5. The CDR3 is 15 residues long. The CDR3 loop is CASSHVAGGDYEQYF. The CDR3 bases are TGTGCCAGCAGCCACGTAGCGGGGGGAGACTACGAGCAGTACTTC.

This sequence joins TRBV25-1 and TRBJ2-6, with TRBD1 matching over 7 bases. The CDR3 consists of 14 residues. J lost 2 bases, V lost 8 bases, and 3 bases had no gene match. The germline CDR1 and CDR2 sequences are MGHDK and SYGVNS. The DNA of the CDR3 is TGTGCCAGCCGCGACAGGGCTGGGGCCAACGTCCTGACTTTC. Translation gives CASRDRAGANVLTF.

V is TRBV5-1 and J is TRBJ2-1; unclear D gene. CDR3 length equals 11 residues. The V end was cut by 2 bases, the J end by 7 bases, with 4 bases between. Germline V CDR1 and CDR2: SGHRS, YFSETQ. CDR3 region: CASSFENEQFF. DNA for the CDR3: TGCGCCAGCAGCTTTGAGAATGAGCAGTTCTTC.

The sample holds one count of this clone. The V gene is TRBV4-1, the J gene TRBJ1-1, with 7 positions matching TRBD1. V shed 1 base, J shed 1 base, and the junction held 12 bases outside the gene matches. CDR1 and CDR2 (germline): MGHRA, YSYEKL. The length of the CDR3 is 18 residues. Here the CDR3 reads CASSQALRTGETNTEAFF. The DNA for the CDR3 is TGCGCCAGCAGCCAAGCCCTGCGGACAGGAGAGACGAACACTGAAGCTTTCTTT.

This chain uses TRBV4-2 with TRBJ2-3; the D gene is possibly TRBD2 (6 bases). Germline V lookup: CDR1 LGHNA, CDR2 YNFKEQ. This CDR3 contains 16 residues. The V gene lost 0 bases and the J gene lost 0 bases, with 10 bases spanning the gap. This chain's CDR3 is CASSQEKGLSTDTQYF. The CDR3 DNA follows: TGTGCCAGCAGCCAAGAAAAAGGACTAAGCACAGATACGCAGTATTTT.

The rearrangement links TRBV6-6 to TRBJ1-5; D might be TRBD1 (6 bases). Looked up from germline, CDR1 is MNHNY and CDR2 is SVGAGI (reference sequence). The germline V and J ends were trimmed by 5 bases and 4 bases, with 18 bases remaining between them. The CDR3 is 16 residues long. The CDR3 DNA reads TGTGCCAGCAGTGGGGGGGGGCGATGGATGAATCAGCCCCAGCATTTT. This translates into CASSGGGRWMNQPQHF.

V is TRBV7-3 and J is TRBJ2-7; 7 bases are shared with TRBD1. V was clipped by 6 bases and J by 0 bases; unmatched bases: 8. This CDR3 comprises 15 residues. Germline values: CDR1 SGHTA, CDR2 FQGTGA. The CDR3 reads CASRDPGQSSYEQYF. The CDR3, as DNA: TGTGCCAGCAGGGATCCGGGACAGAGCTCCTACGAGCAGTACTTC.

The genes are TRBV19 and TRBJ1-5, with D perhaps matching TRBD1 (5 bases). Germline V gives CDR1 LNHDA, CDR2 SQIVND (reference sequence). The V end was cut by 10 bases, the J end by 5 bases, with 15 bases between. This CDR3 has 13 residues. In DNA, the CDR3 is TGTGCCACCCTAGACAGTATGGATCAGCCCCAGCATTTT. The encoded protein is CATLDSMDQPQHF.

The rearrangement joins TRBV15 to TRBJ2-7, with TRBD1 identical over 7 bases. J was trimmed by 6 bases and V by 0 bases; bases with no gene match: 14. The germline V gene has CDR1 LNHNV and CDR2 YYDKDF (reference sequence). The CDR3 has 17 residues. CDR3 in amino acids: CATSRDTLTGQLAEQYF. In DNA, the CDR3 is TGTGCCACCAGCAGAGATACTTTGACAGGGCAATTGGCCGAGCAGTACTTC.

The gene calls are TRBV10-3 and TRBJ2-7; D remains ambiguous. V gave up 10 bases and J gave up 0 bases, with 10 bases separating them. Germline-derived CDR1 and CDR2 are ENHRY and SYGVKD. The CDR3 runs to 12 residues. The CDR3 loop reads CASSGSSYEQYF. The CDR3 DNA reads as TGTGCCAGTTCCGGTTCCTCCTACGAGCAGTACTTC.

J is TRBJ2-7 and V is TRBV9; D not certain. V dropped 2 bases and J dropped 0 bases, with 3 bases sitting between them. Germline-derived CDR1 and CDR2 are SGDLS and YYNGEE. CDR3 length: 12 amino acids. The chain's CDR3 is CASSVSSYEQYF. In nucleotides, the CDR3 is TGTGCCAGCAGCGTCTCCTCCTACGAGCAGTACTTC.

The rearrangement links TRBV5-4 to TRBJ2-2; D might be TRBD2 (6 bases). CDR3 length equals 15 residues. V shed 2 bases and J shed 3 bases, with 11 bases lying between them. Germline CDR1 reads SGHNT; CDR2 reads YYREEE (reference sequence). The CDR3 region has the DNA TGTGCCAGCAGCTTCCCCCGCGGGGACACCGGGGAGCTGTTTTTT. It encodes CASSFPRGDTGELFF.

The chain links TRBV5-1 to TRBJ2-3; weak D call: TRBD1 (6 bases). The V end was cut by 3 bases, the J end by 3 bases, with 11 bases between. Germline CDR1 reads SGHRS; CDR2 reads YFSETQ. The CDR3 is 14 residues long. The CDR3 reads CASSWDTSTDTQYF. DNA for the CDR3: TGCGCCAGCAGCTGGGACACGAGTACAGATACGCAGTATTTT.

The chain couples TRBV6-1 to TRBJ2-1, with 12 bases that match TRBD2. Per germline, CDR1 MNHNS and CDR2 SASEGT. V dropped 1 base and J dropped 9; count of bases not matched to a gene: 1. This CDR3 has 14 amino acids. The CDR3 here is CASSEGTSGTEQFF. The CDR3, as DNA: TGTGCCAGCAGTGAAGGGACTAGCGGGACTGAGCAGTTCTTC.